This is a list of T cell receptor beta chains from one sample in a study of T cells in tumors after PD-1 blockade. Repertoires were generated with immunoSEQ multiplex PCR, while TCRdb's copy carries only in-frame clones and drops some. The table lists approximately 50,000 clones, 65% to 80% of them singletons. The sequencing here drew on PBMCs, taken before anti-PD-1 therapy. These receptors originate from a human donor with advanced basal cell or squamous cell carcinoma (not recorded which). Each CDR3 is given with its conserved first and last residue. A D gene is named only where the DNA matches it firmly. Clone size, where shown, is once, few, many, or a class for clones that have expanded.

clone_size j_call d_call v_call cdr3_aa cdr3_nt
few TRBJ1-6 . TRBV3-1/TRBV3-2 CASSQVQGGNSPLHF TGTGCCAGCAGCCAAGTACAGGGAGGCAATTCACCCCTCCACTTT
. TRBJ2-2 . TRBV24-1 CATSVGGAPGELFF TGTGCCACCAGTGTTGGAGGGGCCCCCGGGGAGCTGTTTTTT
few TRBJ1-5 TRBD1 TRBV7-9 CASSPGGTNQPQHF TGTGCCAGCAGCCCAGGGGGGACGAATCAGCCCCAGCATTTT
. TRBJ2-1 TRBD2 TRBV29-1 CSVDTPGLAGGEQFF TGCAGCGTTGATACCCCGGGACTAGCGGGAGGTGAGCAGTTCTTC
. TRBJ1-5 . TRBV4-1 CASSQDGGVMPQPQHF TGCGCCAGCAGCCAAGATGGCGGGGTGATGCCCCAGCCCCAGCATTTT
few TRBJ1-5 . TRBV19 CASRPRQVRNQPQHF TGTGCCAGTAGGCCGAGACAGGTCCGCAATCAGCCCCAGCATTTT
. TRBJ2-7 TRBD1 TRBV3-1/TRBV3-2 CASTQGWDRAYEQYF TGTGCCAGCACTCAAGGGTGGGACAGAGCCTACGAGCAGTACTTC
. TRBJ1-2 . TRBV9 CASSGRQEKFYGYTF TGTGCCAGCAGCGGGCGACAGGAGAAATTCTATGGCTACACCTTC
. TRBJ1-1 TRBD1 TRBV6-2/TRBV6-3 CASSHRTGGTEAFF TGTGCCAGCAGCCACCGGACAGGGGGGACTGAAGCTTTCTTT
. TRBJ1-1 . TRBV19 CASSITGEAFF TGTGCCAGTAGTATAACGGGTGAAGCTTTCTTT
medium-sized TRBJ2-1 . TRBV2 CASSPSTDRVDIYNEQFF TGTGCCAGCAGTCCATCTACCGACAGAGTCGATATCTACAATGAGCAGTTCTTC
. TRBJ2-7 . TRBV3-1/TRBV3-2 CASSLNRDEQYF TGTGCCAGCAGCCTAAACAGGGACGAGCAGTACTTC
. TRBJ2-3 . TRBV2 CAGRRDLGDTQYF TGTGCCGGTCGGAGGGACTTGGGAGATACGCAGTATTTT
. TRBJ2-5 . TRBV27 CASSPYTASKETQYF TGTGCCAGCAGTCCCTACACGGCCTCCAAGGAGACCCAGTACTTC
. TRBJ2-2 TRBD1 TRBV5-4 CASSRTGTENTGELFF TGTGCCAGCAGCCGTACCGGGACAGAAAACACCGGGGAGCTGTTTTTT
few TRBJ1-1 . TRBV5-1 CASSPQGANTEAFF TGCGCCAGCAGCCCGCAGGGAGCCAACACTGAAGCTTTCTTT
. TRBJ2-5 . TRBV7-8 CASSLGGGRETQYF TGTGCCAGCAGCCTAGGTGGGGGCCGGGAGACCCAGTACTTC
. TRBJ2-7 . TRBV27 CASSLQGTYEQYF TGTGCCAGCAGTTTGCAGGGTACCTACGAGCAGTACTTC
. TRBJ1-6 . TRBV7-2 CASSYKTGYNSPLHF TGTGCCAGCAGCTACAAGACAGGCTATAATTCACCCCTCCACTTT
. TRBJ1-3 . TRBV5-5 CASSLTPSGNTIYF TGTGCCAGCAGCTTGACACCCTCTGGAAACACCATATATTTT
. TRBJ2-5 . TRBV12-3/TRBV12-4 CASRSETQETQYF TGTGCCAGCAGATCAGAAACCCAAGAGACCCAGTACTTC
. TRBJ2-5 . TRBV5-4 CASSPGAELTGTQYF TGTGCCAGCAGCCCTGGGGCGGAGCTGACCGGGACCCAGTACTTC